These 24 T cell receptor beta chains came from one sample sequenced in a study of vaccination effects on CD4 cells after COVID-19. CD4+ T cell isolation took place after 10 days of culture. It was between March and December 2020 that the person had a SARS-CoV-2 infection confirmed by PCR. Each participant was administered two doses of either the BNT162b2 or the mRNA-1273 vaccine. Sequencing used immunoSEQ multiplex PCR; TCRdb keeps in-frame clones, though not all of them. The table has tens of thousands of clones, about three quarters seen once. These TCRs' antigens remain unknown. Sequenced here: CD4+ T cells from PBMCs cultured without peptide, sampled after COVID-19 vaccination. These receptor sequences come from a human donor who had a prior SARS-CoV-2 infection.

This chain connects TRBV27 to TRBJ2-7; TRBD1 matches 10 bases. Trimming took 3 bases from V and 6 from J; bases not matched to a gene: 11. Germline V gives CDR1 MNHEY, CDR2 SMNVEV (reference sequence). This CDR3 comprises 16 residues. This chain's CDR3 is CASSFSRPGQGFEQYF. The CDR3 coding sequence is TGTGCCAGCAGTTTTAGTAGACCGGGACAGGGGTTCGAGCAGTACTTC.

This clone was observed a few times. The V and J genes are TRBV5-6 and TRBJ1-3; 7 nucleotides align to TRBD1. V dropped 0 bases and J dropped 2; count of bases not matched to a gene: 2. This CDR3 has 15 amino acids. Germline CDR1 SGHDT, CDR2 YYEEEE. The CDR3 sequence: CASSLGQGTGNTIYF. CDR3 sequence (DNA): TGTGCCAGCAGCTTGGGACAGGGAACTGGAAACACCATATATTTT.

This clone was observed a handful of times. V gene TRBV2 combines with J gene TRBJ2-2; 8 bases are a match to TRBD2. Germline CDR1 reads SNHLY; CDR2 reads FYNNEI. V shed 9 bases, J shed 0 bases, and the junction held 0 bases outside the gene matches. The CDR3 contains 13 residues. The CDR3 DNA is TGTGCCAGTAGCGGGACGAACACCGGGGAGCTGTTTTTT. Translated: CASSGTNTGELFF.

The chain carries TRBV5-1 and TRBJ2-7; 12 nucleotides agree with TRBD2. This CDR3 has 15 residues. Germline lookup yields CDR1 SGHRS and CDR2 YFSETQ. The J segment lost 7 bases and the V segment lost 3 bases, leaving 8 bases of the junction unmatched. The chain's CDR3 is CASSYLTSGSGEQYF. DNA of the CDR3: TGCGCCAGCAGCTATCTGACTAGCGGGAGTGGTGAGCAGTACTTC.

The rearrangement joins TRBV5-1 to TRBJ1-1, with TRBD1 as a possible D gene (5 bases). Trimming took off 1 base at V and 1 base at J, with 11 bases between the two ends. CDR3 length equals 15 residues. Germline loops: CDR1 SGHRS, CDR2 YFSETQ. CDR3 in DNA: TGCGCCAGCAGCTTGCAGGGACCCCCGAACACTGAAGCTTTCTTT. Translation: CASSLQGPPNTEAFF. The complete variable domain, with remaining parts taken from reference TRBV5-1 and TRBJ1-1, reads KAGVTQTPRYLIKTRGQQVTLSCSPISGHRSVSWYQQTPGQGLQFLFEYFSETQRNKGNFPGRFSGRQFSNSRSEMNVSTLELGDSALYLCASSLQGPPNTEAFFGQGTRLTVV.

The rearrangement uses TRBV14 and TRBJ2-7; 8 bases match TRBD1. V lost 5 bases, J lost 0 bases, and 6 bases stayed unmatched. This CDR3 spans 15 amino acids. The germline V gene has CDR1 SGHDN and CDR2 FVKESK. The CDR3 coding sequence is TGTGCCAGCAGCTTTGACAGGGGCAGCTCCTACGAGCAGTACTTC. Protein: CASSFDRGSSYEQYF.

The sample holds one count of this clone. V and J are TRBV2 and TRBJ1-1, with D unresolved. The CDR3 has 14 amino acids. With 7 bases removed from V and 4 bases from J, the gap between germline ends came to 16 bases. Germline V lookup: CDR1 SNHLY, CDR2 FYNNEI. CDR3 residues: CASTKEGWGTEAFF. CDR3 sequence (DNA): TGTGCCAGCACGAAAGAGGGTTGGGGCACTGAAGCTTTCTTT.

V is TRBV24-1 and J is TRBJ2-1; 16 bases line up with TRBD2. V gave up 5 bases and J gave up 6 bases; unmatched junction bases: 6. The CDR3 loop spans 17 amino acids. The V gene's germline CDR1 is KGHDR and CDR2 SFDVKD. The CDR3 loop is CATSGGLAGGVSNEQFF. Here the CDR3 DNA reads TGTGCCACCAGTGGGGGACTAGCGGGAGGGGTTTCCAATGAGCAGTTCTTC.

This clone was counted a few times. The V call is TRBV7-9, the J call TRBJ1-2; 10 bases fit TRBD1. Germline V gene data show CDR1 as SEHNR and CDR2 as FQNEAQ (reference sequence). The V and J ends lost 6 bases and 3 bases, in that order; junction bases with no gene match: 4. The CDR3 loop spans 14 amino acids. The CDR3 reads CASSRGQGYYGYTF. The CDR3 DNA reads TGTGCCAGCAGTAGGGGACAGGGGTACTATGGCTACACCTTC.

In nucleotides, the CDR3 is TGTGCCACCAGCAGAGATGTAAACGACTACGAGCAGTACTTC. Protein: CATSRDVNDYEQYF. The V gene is TRBV15, the J gene TRBJ2-7; D gene uncertain. The CDR3 contains 14 residues. Per the germline V gene, CDR1 is LNHNV and CDR2 is YYDKDF (reference sequence). Trimming removed 0 bases at V and 3 bases at J, with 9 bases between.

This clone was observed a single time. The chain couples TRBV2 to TRBJ1-4, with D tentatively TRBD1 (5 bases). V gave up 6 bases and J gave up 7 bases, with 15 bases separating them. Germline V gene lookup returns CDR1 SNHLY and CDR2 FYNNEI. The CDR3 is 14 amino acids. The CDR3 nucleotides read TGTGCCAGCAGAGACAGAAACGGACGTGAAAAACTGTTTTTT. Protein: CASRDRNGREKLFF.

The table lists this clone with a few counts. The chain has TRBV9 and TRBJ2-5; 11 bases agree with TRBD1. CDR3 length equals 16 residues. Germline V gene lookup returns CDR1 SGDLS and CDR2 YYNGEE. V was clipped by 4 bases and J by 5 bases; unmatched bases: 10. The CDR3 sequence is CASSTSDRGQGETQYF. The DNA for the CDR3 is TGTGCCAGCAGCACCTCGGACAGGGGGCAGGGCGAGACCCAGTACTTC.

This chain joins TRBV3-1 (or the pseudogene TRBV3-2) and TRBJ1-2; 7 bases map to TRBD1. The CDR3 totals 14 residues. Losses at the gene ends were 3 bases for V and 2 bases for J; bases not matched to a gene: 3. In germline, CDR1 is LGHDT, CDR2 YNNKEL (reference sequence). CDR3 in amino acids: CASSQRQGNYGYTF. The CDR3 DNA reads TGTGCCAGCAGCCAGCGACAGGGCAACTATGGCTACACCTTC.

V is TRBV7-8 and J is TRBJ1-5, with TRBD1 identical over 7 bases. The CDR3 covers 15 residues. Germline V gene lookup returns CDR1 SGHVS and CDR2 FQNEAQ. V shed 4 bases and J 5 bases; nucleotides not matched to a gene: 8. The CDR3 loop reads CASSSNRGGDQPQHF. In nucleotides, the CDR3 is TGTGCCAGCAGCTCTAACAGGGGAGGCGATCAGCCCCAGCATTTT.

This chain joins TRBV6-1 and TRBJ1-2; tentatively, D is TRBD1 (6 bases). CDR3 length equals 13 residues. CDR1 is MNHNS and CDR2 is SASEGT in the germline V gene. V was clipped by 2 bases and J by 5 bases, with 9 bases between them. In DNA form, the CDR3 reads TGTGCCAGCAGTGAAAGACAGGATTATGGCTACACCTTC. Encoded protein: CASSERQDYGYTF.

A word on this clone: The same CDR3 is also encoded by other DNA sequences in this sample. The CDR3 coding sequence is TGTGCCAGCAGCTTAGTAGCAGCTCAAGAGACCCAGTACTTC. Translated: CASSLVAAQETQYF. The chain combines TRBV7-2 with TRBJ2-5, with D hard to call. This CDR3 contains 14 residues. In germline, CDR1 is SGHTA, CDR2 FQGNSA. The ends were cut back, 1 base at V and 2 bases at J, with 8 bases in the middle.

This rearrangement joins TRBV7-2 to TRBJ2-3; 7 nucleotides agree with TRBD1. The CDR3 consists of 13 residues. CDR1 and CDR2 (germline): SGHTA, FQGNSA. Trimming removed 3 bases from V and 6 bases from J; junction bases left unmatched: 3. Written as DNA, the CDR3 is TGTGCCAGCAGCTTTACAGGGGTCGATACGCAGTATTTT. Translating it yields CASSFTGVDTQYF.

The chain combines TRBV5-6 with TRBJ2-3; D ambiguous. CDR3 length equals 14 residues. From germline, CDR1 is SGHDT and CDR2 YYEEEE. The ends were cut back, 3 bases at V and 3 bases at J, with 11 bases in the middle. CDR3 DNA sequence: TGTGCCAGCAGCTCTCTGACCAGTACAGATACGCAGTATTTT. Its protein product is CASSSLTSTDTQYF.

This rearrangement joins TRBV27 to TRBJ2-3, with D perhaps TRBD1 (6 bases). The CDR3 is 15 residues long. Germline assignment: CDR1 MNHEY and CDR2 SMNVEV (reference sequence). V shed 4 bases and J shed 0 bases, with 11 bases lying between them. The CDR3 DNA is TGTGCCAGCAGTTCGTGGACAGCTAGCACAGATACGCAGTATTTT. This gives the protein CASSSWTASTDTQYF.

The gene calls are TRBV18 and TRBJ2-7, with 10 nucleotides matching TRBD1. V was pared by 0 bases and J by 4 bases, with 6 bases of the junction left unmatched. Germline CDR1 KGHSH, CDR2 LQKENI. This CDR3 is built from 16 residues. CDR3 in amino acids: CASSPPETGGDYEQYF. In DNA form, the CDR3 reads TGTGCCAGCTCACCACCGGAGACAGGGGGCGATTACGAGCAGTACTTC.

This clone turned up a few times. J is TRBJ2-7 and V is TRBV5-1, with D perhaps matching TRBD1 (5 bases). Between the trimmed V and J ends, which lost 0 bases and 3 bases, there was a span of 10 bases. CDR1 is SGHRS, CDR2 YFSETQ, per germline. This CDR3 region has 14 residues. CDR3 coding DNA: TGCGCCAGCAGCTTGGCCCGACAGCACTACGAGCAGTACTTC. Protein: CASSLARQHYEQYF.

The sample holds a few counts of this clone. The V gene is TRBV7-2, the J gene TRBJ2-7, with unresolved D. Germline lookup yields CDR1 SGHTA and CDR2 FQGNSA. V lost 5 bases and J lost 3, with 8 bases in between. This CDR3 spans 12 amino acids. DNA for the CDR3: TGTGCCAGCAGCCAAGGAGTCTACGAGCAGTACTTC. Encoded protein: CASSQGVYEQYF.

This rearrangement joins TRBV18 to TRBJ2-3; D is unclear. The CDR3 extends over 13 amino acids. CDR1 is KGHSH, CDR2 LQKENI, per germline. Trimming took 2 bases from V and 2 from J, leaving 5 bases between them. The CDR3 region has the DNA TGTGCCAGCTCACCAGGGATCACAGATACGCAGTATTTT. Its protein is CASSPGITDTQYF.

This clone was seen more than once but under ten times. This chain joins TRBV2 and TRBJ1-1, with 11 bases that match TRBD1. Unmatched junction bases numbered 5, after V lost 4 bases and J lost 4 bases. This CDR3 is built from 15 residues. Germline loops: CDR1 SNHLY, CDR2 FYNNEI. The DNA for the CDR3 is TGTGCCAGCAGTGGGGACAGGGGGACCGGCACTGAAGCTTTCTTT. This translates into CASSGDRGTGTEAFF.